One sample yielded the 4 T cell receptor beta chains listed below, sequenced in a study of T cell responses to AZD1222 COVID-19 vaccine. The repertoire was sequenced with immunoSEQ multiplex PCR; TCRdb's copy has only in-frame clones and lacks some. The table records 95,000 to 150,000 clones, 91% of them present only once. This specimen was peripheral blood, taken on day 0 of AZD1222 vaccination. The receptors derive from an adult in good health.

The chain has TRBV6-5 and TRBJ1-6, with TRBD1 as a possible D gene (5 bases). Germline-derived CDR1 and CDR2 are MNHEY and SVGAGI. This CDR3 comprises 15 residues. V was shortened by 5 bases and J by 9 bases, with 17 bases between the two germline ends. This CDR3 is CASSTRPAQGSPLHF. CDR3 bases: TGTGCCAGCAGTACTAGACCGGCGCAGGGTTCACCCCTCCACTTT.

V is TRBV18 and J is TRBJ2-5; no firm D call. The CDR3 totals 13 residues. Trimming removed 2 bases from V and 0 bases from J, with 4 bases in between. The V gene's germline CDR1 is KGHSH and CDR2 LQKENI. The CDR3 reads CASSPGYQETQYF. As DNA, the CDR3 is TGTGCCAGCTCACCAGGGTACCAAGAGACCCAGTACTTC.

This chain links TRBV19 with TRBJ2-4; perhaps TRBD1 as D (5 bases). The germline V gene has CDR1 LNHDA and CDR2 SQIVND (reference sequence). This CDR3 comprises 15 residues. Trimming stripped 3 bases from V and 2 bases from J, with 11 bases between. The CDR3 loop is CASSIRVETKNIQYF. In DNA, the CDR3 is TGTGCCAGTAGTATCAGGGTGGAGACCAAAAACATTCAGTACTTC. The whole variable domain, filled in from reference TRBV19 and TRBJ2-4, reads DGGITQSPKYLFRKEGQNVTLSCEQNLNHDAMYWYRQDPGQGLRLIYYSQIVNDFQKGDIAEGYSVSREKKESFPLTVTSAQKNPTAFYLCASSIRVETKNIQYFGAGTRLSVL.

This clone showed up just once. CDR3 DNA: TGTGCCAGCAGCACCGGGACAGCAAACACCGGGGAGCTGTTTTTT. It encodes CASSTGTANTGELFF. This rearrangement joins TRBV5-6 to TRBJ2-2; 7 bases fit TRBD1. The germline gives CDR1 SGHDT, CDR2 YYEEEE. Trimming cost V 4 bases and J 2 bases; bases outside gene matches: 5. The CDR3 contains 15 residues.